A single sample is the source of the 3 T cell receptor beta chains below, sequenced in a study of cytomegalovirus exposure and HLA in healthy donors. The PCR contained 60 Vbeta and 13 Jbeta primers. Assay: immunoSEQ multiplex PCR; the TCRdb copy retains only in-frame clones and omits some. The repertoire holds approximately 140,000 clones, with 65% to 80% as singletons. What was sequenced was PBMCs. The receptors stem from a man aged 35 to 55 in good health and CMV-seropositive.

The chain recombines TRBV4-3 with TRBJ2-7; 7 nucleotides line up with TRBD2. This CDR3 has 15 residues. Germline trimming cut 0 bases from V and 4 bases from J; bases unmatched to any gene: 6. Germline V gives CDR1 LGHNA, CDR2 YSLEER. CDR3 protein: CASSQDRTSAYEQYF. The DNA of the CDR3 is TGCGCCAGCAGCCAAGATCGAACTAGCGCGTACGAGCAGTACTTC.

This chain joins TRBV21-1 and TRBJ2-3; the table gives TRBD2 as D, unverified against the DNA. TRBV21-1 is marked as a pseudogene. The CDR3 sequence is 18 residues long. The CDR3 DNA sequence: TGTGCCAGCAGCAAAGCCGGGACTAGCGGGAGGTCTACAGATACGCAGTATTTT. As protein: CASSKAGTSGRSTDTQYF.

The genes are TRBV5-1 and TRBJ2-7, with D tentatively TRBD2 (5 bases). The germline V gene has CDR1 SGHRS and CDR2 YFSETQ. Trimming cost V 2 bases and J 3 bases, with 12 bases left between them. This CDR3 contains 14 residues. The CDR3 sequence: CASSFRSGNYEQYF. CDR3 DNA: TGCGCCAGCAGCTTTAGGAGCGGAAACTACGAGCAGTACTTC.